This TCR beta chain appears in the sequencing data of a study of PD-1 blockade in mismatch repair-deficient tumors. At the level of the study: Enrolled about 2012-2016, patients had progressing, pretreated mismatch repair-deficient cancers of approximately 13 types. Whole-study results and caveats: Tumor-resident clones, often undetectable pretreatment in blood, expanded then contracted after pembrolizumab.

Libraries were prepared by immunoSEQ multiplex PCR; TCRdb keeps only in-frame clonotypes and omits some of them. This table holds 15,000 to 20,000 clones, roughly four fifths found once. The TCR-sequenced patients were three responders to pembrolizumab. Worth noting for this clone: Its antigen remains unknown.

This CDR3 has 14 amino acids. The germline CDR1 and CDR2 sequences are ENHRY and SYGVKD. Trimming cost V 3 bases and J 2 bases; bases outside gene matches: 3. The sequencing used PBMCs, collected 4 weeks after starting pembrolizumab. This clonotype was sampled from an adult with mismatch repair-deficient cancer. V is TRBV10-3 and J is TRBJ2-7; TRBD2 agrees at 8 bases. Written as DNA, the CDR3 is TGTGCCATCAGTGACATCGGGAGGGCCTACGAGCAGTACTTC. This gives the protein CAISDIGRAYEQYF.